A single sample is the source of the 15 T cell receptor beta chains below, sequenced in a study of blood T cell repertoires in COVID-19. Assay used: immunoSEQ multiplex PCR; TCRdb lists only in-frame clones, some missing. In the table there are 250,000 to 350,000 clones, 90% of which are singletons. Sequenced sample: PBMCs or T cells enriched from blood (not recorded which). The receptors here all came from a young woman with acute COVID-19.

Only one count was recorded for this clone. The chain's CDR3 is CASSEGRGPTALEQYF. CDR3 in DNA: TGTGCCAGCAGTGAGGGGAGGGGACCCACAGCTCTCGAGCAGTACTTC. The rearrangement joins TRBV6-1 to TRBJ2-7, with 7 bases matching TRBD2. CDR3 length: 16 residues. Trimming cost V 3 bases and J 6 bases; bases outside gene matches: 14. From germline, CDR1 is MNHNS and CDR2 SASEGT.

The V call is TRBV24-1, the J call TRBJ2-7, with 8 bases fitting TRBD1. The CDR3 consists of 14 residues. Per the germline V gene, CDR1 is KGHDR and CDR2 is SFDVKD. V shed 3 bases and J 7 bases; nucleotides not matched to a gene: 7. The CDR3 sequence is CATSDTGQAGEQYF. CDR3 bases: TGTGCCACCAGTGATACGGGACAGGCGGGGGAGCAGTACTTC.

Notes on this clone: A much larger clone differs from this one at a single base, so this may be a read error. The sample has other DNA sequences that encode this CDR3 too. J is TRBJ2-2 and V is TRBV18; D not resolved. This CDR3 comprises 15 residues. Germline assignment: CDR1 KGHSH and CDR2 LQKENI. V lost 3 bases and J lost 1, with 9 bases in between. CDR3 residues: CASSPTIRNTGELFF. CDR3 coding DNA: TGTGCCAGCTCACCTACTATCAGGAACACCGGGGAGCTGTTTTTT.

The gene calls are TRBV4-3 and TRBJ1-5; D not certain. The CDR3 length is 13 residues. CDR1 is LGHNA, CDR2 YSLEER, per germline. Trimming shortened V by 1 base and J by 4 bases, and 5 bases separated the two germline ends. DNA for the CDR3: TGCGCCAGCAGCCAAGGACTGAATCAGCCCCAGCATTTT. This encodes CASSQGLNQPQHF.

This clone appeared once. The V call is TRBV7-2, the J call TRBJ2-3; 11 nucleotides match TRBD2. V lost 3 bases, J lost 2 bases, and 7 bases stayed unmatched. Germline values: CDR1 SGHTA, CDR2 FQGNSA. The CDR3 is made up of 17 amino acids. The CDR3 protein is CASSFSGRGGYTDTQYF. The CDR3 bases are TGTGCCAGCAGCTTTAGCGGGAGGGGGGGATACACAGATACGCAGTATTTT.

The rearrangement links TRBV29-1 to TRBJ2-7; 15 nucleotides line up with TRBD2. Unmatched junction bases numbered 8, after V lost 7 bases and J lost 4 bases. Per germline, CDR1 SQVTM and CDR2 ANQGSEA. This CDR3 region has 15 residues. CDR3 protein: CSEVQGLAGGYEQYF. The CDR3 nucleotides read TGCAGCGAAGTACAGGGACTAGCGGGAGGTTACGAGCAGTACTTC.

CDR3 residues: CASSHARTSGRTYEQYF. For the CDR3, the DNA is TGTGCCAGCAGCCATGCACGGACTAGCGGGAGGACCTACGAGCAGTACTTC. J is TRBJ2-7 and V is TRBV5-4, with 14 bases lining up with TRBD2. The CDR3 spans 17 residues. Germline V CDR1 and CDR2: SGHNT, YYREEE (reference sequence). The junction had 8 bases not matched to a gene; V was cut back by 4 bases and J by 2 bases.

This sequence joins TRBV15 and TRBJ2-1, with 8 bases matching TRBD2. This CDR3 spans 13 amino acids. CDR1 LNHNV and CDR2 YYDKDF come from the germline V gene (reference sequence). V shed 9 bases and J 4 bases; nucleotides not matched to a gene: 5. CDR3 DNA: TGTGCCACTCTAGCGGGTGGTTACAATGAGCAGTTCTTC. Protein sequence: CATLAGGYNEQFF. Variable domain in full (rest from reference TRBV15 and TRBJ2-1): DAMVIQNPRYQVTQFGKPVTLSCSQTLNHNVMYWYQQKSSQAPKLLFHYYDKDFNNEADTPDNFQSRRPNTSFCFLDIRSPGLGDTAMYLCATLAGGYNEQFFGPGTRLTVL.

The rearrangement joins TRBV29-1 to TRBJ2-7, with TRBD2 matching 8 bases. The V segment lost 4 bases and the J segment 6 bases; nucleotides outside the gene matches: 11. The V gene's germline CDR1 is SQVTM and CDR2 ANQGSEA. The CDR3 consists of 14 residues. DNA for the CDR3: TGCAGCGTTGCTGCAGCGGGAGCACTCGGCGAGCAGTACTTC. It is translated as CSVAAAGALGEQYF.

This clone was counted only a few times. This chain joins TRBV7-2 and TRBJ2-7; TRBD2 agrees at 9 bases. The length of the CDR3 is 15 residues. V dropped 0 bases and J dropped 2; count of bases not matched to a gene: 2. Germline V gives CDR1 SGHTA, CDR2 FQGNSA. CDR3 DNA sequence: TGTGCCAGCAGCTTAGCGGGACTAGCCACCTACGAGCAGTACTTC. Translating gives CASSLAGLATYEQYF.

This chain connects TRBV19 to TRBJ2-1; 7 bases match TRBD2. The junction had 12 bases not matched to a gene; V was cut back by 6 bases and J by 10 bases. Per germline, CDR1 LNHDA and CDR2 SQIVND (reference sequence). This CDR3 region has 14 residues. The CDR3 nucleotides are TGTGCCAGTAGCATGGGGCTAGCGCGGGGGGAGCAGTTCTTC. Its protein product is CASSMGLARGEQFF.

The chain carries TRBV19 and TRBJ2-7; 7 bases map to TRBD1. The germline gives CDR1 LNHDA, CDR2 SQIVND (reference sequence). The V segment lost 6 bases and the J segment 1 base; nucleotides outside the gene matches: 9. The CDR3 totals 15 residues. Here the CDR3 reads CASSRGDRESYEQYF. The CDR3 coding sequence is TGTGCCAGTAGCCGTGGAGACAGGGAATCCTACGAGCAGTACTTC.

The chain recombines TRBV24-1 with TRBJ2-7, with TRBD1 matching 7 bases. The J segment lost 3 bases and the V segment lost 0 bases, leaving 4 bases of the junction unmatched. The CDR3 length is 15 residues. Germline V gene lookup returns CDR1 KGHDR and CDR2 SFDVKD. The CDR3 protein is CATSDLFPGGYEQYF. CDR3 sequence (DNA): TGTGCCACCAGTGATTTGTTTCCAGGGGGCTACGAGCAGTACTTC.

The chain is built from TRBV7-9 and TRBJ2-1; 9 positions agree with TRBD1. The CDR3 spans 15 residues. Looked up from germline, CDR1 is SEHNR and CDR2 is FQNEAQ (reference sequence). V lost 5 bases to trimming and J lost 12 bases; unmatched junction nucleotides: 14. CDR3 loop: CASSPVVGTGIGQFF. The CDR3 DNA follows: TGTGCCAGCAGCCCAGTTGTCGGGACAGGGATCGGGCAGTTCTTC.

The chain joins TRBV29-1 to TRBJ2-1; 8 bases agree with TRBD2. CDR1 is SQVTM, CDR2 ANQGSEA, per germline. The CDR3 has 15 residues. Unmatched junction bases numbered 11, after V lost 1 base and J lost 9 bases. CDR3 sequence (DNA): TGCAGCGTTGAAGCCCTAGCGGGCCCCCAGAGTGAGCAGTTCTTC. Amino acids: CSVEALAGPQSEQFF.